This TCR beta chain was sequenced during a study of cytomegalovirus exposure and HLA in healthy donors (dated by TCRdb to the late 2010s). Notes on the research overall: The roughly 650 repertoires of the first cohort and the 110 or so validation repertoires were produced on the same platform, according to a later analysis. The study aimed to test whether signatures of past pathogen exposure could be identified by cataloging public T cell receptors. In addition to the first cohort of approximately 650 subjects, a separate validation cohort of approximately 130 different subjects was used. The study combined high-throughput TCR immunosequencing, statistical association of individual TCRs with disease status, and machine learning to predict cytomegalovirus infection status.

The library was built by means of the immunoSEQ multiplex PCR assay. The original pipeline was this. To diagnose cytomegalovirus status from the catalog of TCR beta chain sequences, a statistical classification framework was built. TCRdb provides this immuneACCESS table in a form limited to in-frame rearrangements. Some clones are lacking; in checked studies, under half of them reflect an unresolved V gene, and why the rest are absent is not known. V, J and clone size derive from that table, while D and trimming were established from the DNA sequence. In this sample the table shows roughly 100,000 clones, 85% of which occur a single time. The ten biggest clones cover approximately 22% of the sample. Overall study outcomes, separate from this receptor: The authors suggested that the approach could potentially be generalized to other disease states and immunological phenotypes. Most TCR sequences were observed very rarely across donors, whereas some public TCRs were present in many individuals. In both the original and validation cohorts, the classifier was reported to diagnose cytomegalovirus status with high specificity and sensitivity. The study listed 164 TCR beta chains as associated with cytomegalovirus. In vitro tests confirmed that a few of the cytomegalovirus-associated TCR beta chains recognize cytomegalovirus antigens. All 120 or so repertoires were used to score co-occurrence in the validation cohort in a later analysis, because that analysis had no HLA typing for the cohort. Of the cluster scores, around 95% were above 0 in a later analysis, which found that TCRs clustered in the first cohort also tended to co-occur in the 120 or so validation repertoires.

V is shortened by 0 bases, J by 0 bases, and the region joining them spans 10 bases. The CDR3 starts with the cysteine, ends with the phenylalanine, and has 15 residues. Only the CDR3 part of the read is kept: 45 bases, read in frame from the first base. Via the germline V gene, CDR1 is SGDLS and CDR2 YYNGEE. On this clone: This clone's antigen is unknown. Nothing much larger sits one base from this clone, and base qualities are not available.

The donors were included in the validation cohort of over a hundred subjects, a group kept apart from the roughly 700-subject first cohort. The source material was PBMCs. The TCR was taken from a man between 18 and 29 years old in good health and CMV-seropositive. The receptor chain draws on TRBV9 and TRBJ2-7; TRBD2 might be the D gene, on 5 matching bases. The CDR3 region has the sequence CASSVGGDISYEQYF. The sequenced DNA is TGTGCCAGCAGCGTAGGGGGAGACATCTCCTACGAGCAGTACTTC.